The 2 T cell receptor beta chains presented below share a single source sample, sequenced in a study of cytomegalovirus exposure and HLA in healthy donors. Amplification used 60 Vbeta primers and 13 Jbeta primers. Here immunoSEQ multiplex PCR was the method, and the copy in TCRdb shows in-frame clones only, minus some. The table has hundreds of thousands of clones, approximately 80% seen once. The sequenced material came from PBMCs. These TCRs come from a boy aged 2-15 years in good health and CMV-seronegative.

This rearrangement joins TRBV15 to TRBJ1-2, with 8 positions matching TRBD1. Germline trimming cut 0 bases from V and 7 bases from J; bases unmatched to any gene: 7. Germline values: CDR1 LNHNV, CDR2 YYDKDF (reference sequence). The CDR3 is 15 amino acids. The DNA for the CDR3 is TGTGCCACCAGCAGAGATCAGGGGGCTTGGTCTGGCTACACCTTC. Translating it yields CATSRDQGAWSGYTF.

The rearrangement links TRBV19 to TRBJ2-7, with 12 bases aligning to TRBD2. Losses at the gene ends were 2 bases for V and 0 bases for J; bases not matched to a gene: 8. The CDR3 covers 18 residues. CDR1 is LNHDA, CDR2 SQIVND, per germline (reference sequence). The CDR3 protein is CASSIKFLAGGSSYEQYF. CDR3 coding DNA: TGTGCCAGTAGTATAAAGTTCCTAGCGGGAGGGAGCTCCTACGAGCAGTACTTC.